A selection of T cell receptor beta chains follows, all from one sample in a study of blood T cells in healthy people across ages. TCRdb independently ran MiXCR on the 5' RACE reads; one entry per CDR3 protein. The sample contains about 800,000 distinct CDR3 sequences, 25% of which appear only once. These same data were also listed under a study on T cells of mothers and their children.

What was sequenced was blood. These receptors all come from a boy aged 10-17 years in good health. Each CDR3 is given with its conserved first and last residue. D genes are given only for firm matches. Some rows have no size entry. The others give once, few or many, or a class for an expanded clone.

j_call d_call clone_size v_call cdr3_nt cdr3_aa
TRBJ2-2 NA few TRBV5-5 TGTGCCAGCAGCTTGGGTTACACCAACAGGAGGACCGGGGAGCTGTTTTTT CASSLGYTNRRTGELFF
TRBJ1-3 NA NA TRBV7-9 TGTGCCAGCAGGGAAAGCTTGGAAGAAAACACCATATATTTT CASRESLEENTIYF
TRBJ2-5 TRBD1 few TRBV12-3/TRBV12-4 TGTGCCAGCAGCAGCGGACAGGGGAGACAAGAGACCCAGTACTTC CASSSGQGRQETQYF
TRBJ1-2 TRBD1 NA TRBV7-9 TGTGCCAGCAGCCCGGGACAGGGATTCACTAACTATGGCTACACCTTC CASSPGQGFTNYGYTF
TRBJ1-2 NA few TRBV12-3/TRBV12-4 TGTGCCAGCAGTTTTCGGTCAGGGGAGAGCTATGGCTACACCTTC CASSFRSGESYGYTF
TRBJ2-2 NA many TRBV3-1 TGTGCCAGCAGCCAAGCGGCGTATATCACCGGGGAGCTGTTTTTT CASSQAAYITGELFF
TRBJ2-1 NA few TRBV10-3 TGTGCCATCAGTGAGATGGGGGTAGGAGAGCAGTTCTTC CAISEMGVGEQFF
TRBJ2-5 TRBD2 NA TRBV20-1 TGCAGTGCTAGATTCGGGGGGGGGCAAGAGACCCAGTACTTC CSARFGGGQETQYF
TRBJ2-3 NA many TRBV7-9 TGTGCCAGCAGCTTAGGACCAGATACGCAGTATTTT CASSLGPDTQYF
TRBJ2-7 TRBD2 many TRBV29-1 TGCAGCGTTGAGGGTAGCGGGAGCTCCTACGAGCAGTACTTC CSVEGSGSSYEQYF
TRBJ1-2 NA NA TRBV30 TGTGCCTGGATTCACCCGGGTACAGGGAACTATGGCTACGCCTTC CAWIHPGTGNYGYAF
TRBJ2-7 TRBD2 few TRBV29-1 TGCAGCGTCCATAGCGGGAGCGGATTCGAGCAGTACTTC CSVHSGSGFEQYF
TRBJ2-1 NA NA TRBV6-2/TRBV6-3 TGTGCCAGCAGGTACGAAGGCGGCTCCTACAATGAGCAGTTCTTC CASRYEGGSYNEQFF
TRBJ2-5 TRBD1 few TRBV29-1 TGCAGCGCTATGACAGGGGAGGAGACCCAGTACTTC CSAMTGEETQYF
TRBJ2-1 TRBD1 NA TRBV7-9 TGTGCCAGCAGCCGCCGACAGGGTGAGCGAAATGAGCAGTTCTTC CASSRRQGERNEQFF
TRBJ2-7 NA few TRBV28 TGTGCCAGCAGTCCTGATCCCTACGAGCAGTACTTC CASSPDPYEQYF
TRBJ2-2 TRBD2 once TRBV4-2 TGTGCCAGCAGCCAAGACGGGGGGCGTCCCGGGACTAGCGGGAGTGCCTCCGGGGAGCTGTTTTTT CASSQDGGRPGTSGSASGELFF
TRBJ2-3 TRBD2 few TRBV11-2 TGTGCCAGCAGCTTAACCTTACTAGCGGAAAGCACAGATACGCAGTATTTT CASSLTLLAESTDTQYF
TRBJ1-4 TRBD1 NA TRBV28 TGTGCCAGCAGTTTACGAACAGGGGGCGGAAAACTGTTTTTT CASSLRTGGGKLFF
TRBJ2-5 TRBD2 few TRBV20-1 TGCAGTGCTAGCCCGGGACTAGGGGAGACCCAGTACTTC CSASPGLGETQYF
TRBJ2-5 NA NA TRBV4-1 TGCGCCAGCAGCCAAGCTCCCCAGGGCAAGATTCAAGAGACCCAGTACTTC CASSQAPQGKIQETQYF
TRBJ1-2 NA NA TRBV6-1 TGTGCCAGCAGTGGATGGGGGAATCCTAACTATGGCTACACCTTC CASSGWGNPNYGYTF
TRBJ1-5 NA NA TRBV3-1 TGTGCCAGCAGCCAACGGGCCCACAATCGGCCCCAGCATTTT CASSQRAHNRPQHF
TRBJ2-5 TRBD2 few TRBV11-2 TGTGCCAGCAGCTTATTGCCGCGGGAGGGCCCAGAGACCCAGTACTTC CASSLLPREGPETQYF
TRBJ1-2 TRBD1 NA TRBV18 TGTGCCAGCTCGCCAACTAGGGACAGCCCGAGCTATGGCTACACCTTC CASSPTRDSPSYGYTF
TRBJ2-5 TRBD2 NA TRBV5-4 TGTGCCAGCAGCTTGTCAACAGCGGGGTATGGGACCCAGTACTTC CASSLSTAGYGTQYF
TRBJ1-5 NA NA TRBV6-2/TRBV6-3 TGTGCCAGCAGTTACTCGAAGTGGTATAGCAATCAGCCCCAGCATTTT CASSYSKWYSNQPQHF
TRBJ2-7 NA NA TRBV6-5 TGTGCCACCGTGAACAGGGCTTCGTACGAGCAGTACTTC CATVNRASYEQYF
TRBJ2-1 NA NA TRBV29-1 TGCAGCGTTGAAGAGTCGCCTTACAGGGAGCAGTTCTTC CSVEESPYREQFF
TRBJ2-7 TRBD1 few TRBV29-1 TGCAGCGTTGAAGATGCAACAGGGGACTACGAGCAGTACTTC CSVEDATGDYEQYF
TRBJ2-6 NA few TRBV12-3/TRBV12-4 TGTGCCAGCAGTTTAAATCTGGGTACTGGGGCCAACGTCCTGACTTTC CASSLNLGTGANVLTF
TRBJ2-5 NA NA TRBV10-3 TGTGCCATCAGTGGAGGTTTAGGTGATAGGAAAGAGACCCAGTACTTC CAISGGLGDRKETQYF
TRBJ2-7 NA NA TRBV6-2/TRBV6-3 TGTGCCAGCAGTTACTCCCAGGAGGGACCTTACGAGCAGTACTTC CASSYSQEGPYEQYF
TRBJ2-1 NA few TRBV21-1 TGTGCCAGCAGCAAAGCGTGGAGACCTACCTACAACAATGAGCAGTTCTTC CASSKAWRPTYNNEQFF
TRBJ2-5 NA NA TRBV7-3 TGTGCCAGCAGCTTAACGGCAGGGGAAGAGACCCAGTACTTC CASSLTAGEETQYF
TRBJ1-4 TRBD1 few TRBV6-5 TGTGCCAGCAGTTACGACGGGACAGACGAAAAACTGTTTTTT CASSYDGTDEKLFF
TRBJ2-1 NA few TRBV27 TGTGCCAGCAGTTTATCGTTAGACAATGAGCAGTTCTTC CASSLSLDNEQFF
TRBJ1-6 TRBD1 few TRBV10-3 TGTGCCATCAGTGACACCGGGACAGGGTATTCACCCCTCCACTTT CAISDTGTGYSPLHF
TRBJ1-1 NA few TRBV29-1 TGCAGCGCGGAAAGTAACACTGAAGCTTTCTTT CSAESNTEAFF
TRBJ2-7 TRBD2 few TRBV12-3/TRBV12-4 TGTGCCAGCCGCATAGCGGGGTCCTACGAGCAGTACTTC CASRIAGSYEQYF
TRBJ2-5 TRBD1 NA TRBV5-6 TGTGCCAGCAGCTCTACACTGGGACAGCCACGGGAGACCCAGTACTTC CASSSTLGQPRETQYF
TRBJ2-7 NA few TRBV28 TGTGCCAGCACCCTGCCAAGGGAGACGGACGAGCAGTACTTC CASTLPRETDEQYF
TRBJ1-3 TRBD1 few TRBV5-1 TGCGCCAGCAGATCTGGACAGGGGGTGCTTGGAAACACCATATATTTT CASRSGQGVLGNTIYF
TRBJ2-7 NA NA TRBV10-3 TGTGCCAGTACCGGGACACCTTCCTTTTCCTACGAGCAGTACTTC CASTGTPSFSYEQYF
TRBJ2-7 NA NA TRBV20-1 TGCAGTGCTGGCGGGATTACGACCTACGAGCAGTACTTC CSAGGITTYEQYF
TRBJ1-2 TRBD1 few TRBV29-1 TGCAGCGTTGCAGCGACAGGGATCGGTGACTATGGCTACACCTTC CSVAATGIGDYGYTF
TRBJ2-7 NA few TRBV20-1 TGCAGTGCTAGCGCCAGTCTCACAGGGAGGGGGTATTACGAGCAGTACTTC CSASASLTGRGYYEQYF
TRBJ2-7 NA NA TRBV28 TGTGCCAGCATCCTAGGTGGGAAGAGCTCCTACGAGCAGTACTTC CASILGGKSSYEQYF